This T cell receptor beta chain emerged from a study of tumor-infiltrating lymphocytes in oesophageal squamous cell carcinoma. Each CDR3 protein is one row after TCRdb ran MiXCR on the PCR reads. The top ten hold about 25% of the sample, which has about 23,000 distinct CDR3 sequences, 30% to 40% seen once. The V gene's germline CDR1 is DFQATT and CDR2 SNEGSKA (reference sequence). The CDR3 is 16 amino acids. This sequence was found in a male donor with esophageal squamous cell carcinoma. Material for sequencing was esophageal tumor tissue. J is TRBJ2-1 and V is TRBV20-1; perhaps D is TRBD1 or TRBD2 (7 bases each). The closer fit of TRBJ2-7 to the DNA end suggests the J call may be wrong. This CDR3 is CSARGGEGAIYNEQYF. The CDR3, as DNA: TGCAGTGCTCGGGGTGGGGAGGGGGCGATTTACAATGAGCAGTACTTC.